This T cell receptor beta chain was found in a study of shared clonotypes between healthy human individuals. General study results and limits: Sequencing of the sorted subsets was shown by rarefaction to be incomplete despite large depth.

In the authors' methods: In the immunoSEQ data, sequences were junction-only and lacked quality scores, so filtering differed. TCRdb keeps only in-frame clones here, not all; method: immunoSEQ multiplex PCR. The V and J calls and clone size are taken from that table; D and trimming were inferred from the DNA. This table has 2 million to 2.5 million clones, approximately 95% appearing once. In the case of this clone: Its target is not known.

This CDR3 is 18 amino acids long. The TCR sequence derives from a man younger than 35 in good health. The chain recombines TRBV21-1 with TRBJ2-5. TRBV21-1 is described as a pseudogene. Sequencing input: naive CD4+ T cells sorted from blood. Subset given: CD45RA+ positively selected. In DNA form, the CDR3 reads TGTGCCAGCACCTTTTCACTCCCCGGGCAAATCAGTAGAGAGACCCAGTACTTC. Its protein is CASTFSLPGQISRETQYF.